This TCR beta chain comes out of a study of tumor and adjacent non-tumor tissue in lung cancer. The study's findings and limits: TCR diversity was significantly greater in tumor than normal lung tissue. Top 100 clones took a larger repertoire share in normal lung.

This CDR3 is built from 16 residues. The V gene's germline CDR1 is SGHAT and CDR2 FQDESV (reference sequence). TCRbeta libraries were built with three rounds of nested PCR, modified from ARM-PCR. MiXCR was run by TCRdb on the multiplex PCR reads, yielding one entry per CDR3 protein. Among tens of thousands of distinct CDR3 sequences, approximately 73% were seen once, and the ten largest hold 28%. This clonotype was seen only once. What it binds is not known. A read error may produce the germline difference seen at one junction end. No cell sorting was done before RNA was extracted from the tissue. Between August and November 2014, newly diagnosed, chemotherapy-naive lung cancer patients underwent thoracic surgery in China.

This sequence was found in a man aged 55 to 69 with non-small cell lung cancer. The sample consisted of lung tumor tissue. The chain couples TRBV11-1 to TRBJ2-3; 10 bases are a match to TRBD1. CDR3 DNA: TGTGCCAGGAGCTGCGGGACAGGGGCCACCTTTGATACGCAGTATTTT. Translated, it gives CARSCGTGATFDTQYF.